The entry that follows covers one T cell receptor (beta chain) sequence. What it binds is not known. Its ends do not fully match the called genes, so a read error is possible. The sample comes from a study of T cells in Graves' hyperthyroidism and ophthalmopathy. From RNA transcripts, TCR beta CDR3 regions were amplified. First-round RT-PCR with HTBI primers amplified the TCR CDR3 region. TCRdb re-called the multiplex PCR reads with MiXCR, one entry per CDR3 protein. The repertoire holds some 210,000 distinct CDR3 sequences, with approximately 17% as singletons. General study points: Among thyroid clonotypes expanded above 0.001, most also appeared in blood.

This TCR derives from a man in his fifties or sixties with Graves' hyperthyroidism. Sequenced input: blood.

For the CDR3, the DNA is TGTGCCGGCAGCACCTTAGCGGGATTAGCCAAAAACATTCAGTACTTC. Translated, it gives CAGSTLAGLAKNIQYF. The chain uses TRBV7-2 and TRBJ2-4; 8 nucleotides line up with TRBD2. Germline lookup yields CDR1 SGHTA and CDR2 FQGNSA. CDR3 length: 16 residues.